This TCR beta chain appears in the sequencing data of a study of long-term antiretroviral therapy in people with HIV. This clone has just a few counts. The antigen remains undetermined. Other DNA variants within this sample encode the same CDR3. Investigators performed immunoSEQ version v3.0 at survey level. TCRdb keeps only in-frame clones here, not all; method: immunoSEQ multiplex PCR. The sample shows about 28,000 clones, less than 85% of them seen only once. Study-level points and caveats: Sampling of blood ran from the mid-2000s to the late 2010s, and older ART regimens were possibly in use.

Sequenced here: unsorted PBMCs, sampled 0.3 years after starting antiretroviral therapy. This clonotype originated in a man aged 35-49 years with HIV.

In nucleotides, the CDR3 is TGCGCCAGCAGTGAGACGACAGCTACCGGGGAGCTGTTTTTT. It encodes CASSETTATGELFF. The genes are TRBV10-1 and TRBJ2-2, with TRBD1 as a possible D gene (5 bases). V dropped 2 bases and J dropped 5 bases, with 9 bases sitting between them. Germline CDR1 and CDR2: WNHNN and SYGVQD (reference sequence). The CDR3 is made up of 14 amino acids.